This T cell receptor beta chain was recorded in a study of blood T cell repertoires in COVID-19. Turning to the study itself: In each case, the material was cDNA or gDNA derived from T cells, B-cell-depleted T cells, or PBMCs.

The CDR3 contains 13 residues. The junction had 3 bases not matched to a gene; V was cut back by 6 bases and J by 7 bases. CDR1 is MNHEY, CDR2 SVGAGI, per germline. Authors' processing steps: Nucleated cell number was recorded as an estimate derived from reference gene primer amplification. Using immunoSEQ multiplex PCR, the repertoire was profiled, and TCRdb retains in-frame clones only, with some absent. Clone size and V and J calls were adopted from that table, with D and trimming inferred from the DNA. The sample has over 250,000 clones, around 90% seen once. V gene TRBV6-5 combines with J gene TRBJ1-4; 9 nucleotides match TRBD1. The sample consisted of peripheral blood. The TCR comes from a person aged 18-29 years with COVID-19, enrolled during active disease. The CDR3 DNA sequence: TGTGCCAGCAGCGGACAGGGGACTGAAAAACTGTTTTTT. Its protein product is CASSGQGTEKLFF.